The present T cell receptor (beta chain) was sequenced within a study of blood T cell repertoires in COVID-19 (dated by TCRdb to 2020 to 2021). For context, the study as a whole: The collaborator samples originated in the United States, Italy and Spain and spanned the acute and convalescent phases of COVID-19. The prospective study material was composed of cDNA or gDNA derived from T cells, B-cell-depleted T cells, or PBMCs. Deeply sampled blood TCRbeta repertoires from subjects exposed to, actively infected with, or recovered from COVID-19 were included in the dataset. A freely available public database, intended as a resource for researchers studying the immune response to SARS-CoV-2, is where the repertoires were released. Samples were obtained from the ongoing ImmuneRACE study (first 160 participants) and from over a thousand subjects provided by 6 global collaborators. The sample metadata nearly always contained a de-identified subject ID, COVID-19 status, age in years and sex. Where HLA class I and class II types were available, the types were taken from metadata supplied by the sample provider, not from assay-based typing. Beyond this particular receptor, the publication reports: The quantity of clinical and demographic metadata differed by source and by participant and was supplied without curation.

The CDR3 covers 16 residues, taking in both the cysteine and the phenylalanine. Here the CDR3 DNA is all that survives: 48 bases in frame from base 1. Trimming accounts for 4 bases at V and 5 bases at J, while the number of junction bases matched to no gene is 10. The germline V gene encodes CDR1 ENHRY and CDR2 SYGVKD. Participants in the prospective study were enrolled through a virtual design, were aged about 18 to 100 years, and lived in approximately 24 United States geographic areas. Cohort assignment in the prospective study relied on participant-reported clinical history from a screening survey and a study questionnaire. Recovered participants in ImmuneRACE Cohort 3 were defined as having two consecutive negative NP/OP PCR tests, clearance from a healthcare professional, or resolution of symptoms. Mobile phlebotomists in the prospective study collected whole blood, serum and a nasopharyngeal or oropharyngeal swab from every participant. Additional blood draws and questionnaires over an approximately two-month period could optionally be provided by prospective study participants. Before DNA extraction, blood samples from the prospective study were shipped at room temperature or frozen.

Worth noting for this clone: Its antigen is not yet known. It has no much larger one-base neighbor in the sample; base qualities were not kept.

TCRbeta CDR3 regions were amplified from genomic DNA by means of the immunoSEQ Assay, a bias-controlled multiplex PCR. Concerning the study's data processing: Within the assay, amplification of reference gene primers was used to estimate how many nucleated cells each sample contained. Sequence reads were collapsed and filtered to measure the absolute abundance of every unique TCRbeta CDR3 rearrangement. For each sample, productive Simpson clonality was calculated as the square root of Simpson's diversity index across productive rearrangements. TCRdb carries this immuneACCESS record with in-frame sequences only. Its versions omit some clonotypes, under half of them owing to an unresolved V gene in the studies checked, with the rest unexplained. V, J and clone size derive from that table, while D and trimming were established from the DNA sequence. The sample table holds over 200,000 clones, of which under 90% were seen once. The leading ten clones occupy less than 2% of the sample.

The V gene is TRBV10-3 and the J gene is TRBJ2-5; 10 junctional bases match TRBD2. This TCR was sampled from a man in his sixties who had recovered from COVID-19. What was sequenced was PBMCs or T cells enriched from blood (not recorded which). The nucleotide sequence reads TGTGCCATCAGTGGAACTAGCGGGGAGAAAGGGGAGACCCAGTACTTC. It encodes CAISGTSGEKGETQYF.